Listed below are T cell receptor beta chains from one sample, sequenced in a study of blood T cell repertoires in COVID-19. Sequencing used immunoSEQ multiplex PCR; TCRdb keeps in-frame clones, though not all of them. Seen here are some 52,000 clones, around 86% observed once, and the top ten hold approximately 14%. The sequenced sample consisted of peripheral blood. The receptors derive from a man aged 70 or older with acute or convalescent COVID-19. Each CDR3 is given without its conserved first and last residue.

len | v_gene | CDR3aa
14 | TRBV7-2 | ASSSRAASRYNEQF
12 | TRBV7-2 | ASNPQGAVDTQY
10 | TRBV19 | ASSRPNQPQH
11 | TRBV6-5 | ASRRGVVTEAF
14 | TRBV6-2/TRBV6-3 | ASSPPLWTGGTEAF
13 | TRBV18 | ASSPSRTAKDEQY
13 | TRBV19 | ASSIEGRGANVLT
13 | TRBV9 | ASSVEGSHYNEQF
13 | TRBV6-5 | ASSPTSGVNNEQF
14 | TRBV6-6 | ASSKNNLDRERGYT
15 | TRBV6-4 | ASSDSAAARRNYGYT
11 | TRBV6-4 | ASSDRYTGELF
15 | TRBV28 | ASSSDAGGGSYNEQF
13 | TRBV9 | ASSVAVGRNYEQY
13 | TRBV9 | ASSVGQAGTGELF
13 | TRBV28 | ASSPSRQPNQPQH
12 | TRBV5-1 | ASSSGHPSSEAF
10 | TRBV7-6 | ASSAQGYEQF
14 | TRBV29-1 | SVEDWTIRDSYEQY
12 | TRBV19 | ASNRVRSNQPQH
11 | TRBV14 | ASSPTSTETQY
13 | TRBV2 | ASRRRQGTSEKLF
14 | TRBV7-2 | ASSLAATGVADTQY
10 | TRBV2 | ASSLSGNTIY
15 | TRBV10-3 | AIGTPGQGAIDYGYT
14 | TRBV28 | ASSFESGIGTGELF
14 | TRBV27 | ASSLSGQGANTEAF